The entry below gives a single T cell receptor beta chain sequence along with its context. This record comes from a study of blood T cell repertoires in COVID-19. At the level of the study: Some COVID-19 samples were acute and others convalescent; all came from the United States, Italy and Spain. PBMCs, B-cell-depleted T cells, or T cells provided the cDNA or gDNA that made up the material.

The V gene lost 2 bases and the J gene lost 5 bases, with 6 bases spanning the gap. This CDR3 region has 12 residues. CDR1 and CDR2 from the germline V gene are SGHRS and YFSETQ. How the authors handled the data: Nucleated cell counts were estimated from reference gene primer amplification. Only in-frame clones appear in the TCRdb table, and some are missing; sequencing was by immunoSEQ multiplex PCR. Clone size and the V and J calls come from that table; the DNA yielded D and trimming. The table lists 85,000 to 100,000 clones, around nine tenths of them singletons, with approximately 2% in the top ten. In Seattle, patients joined the study during active infection and were tracked longitudinally.

Sequencing used peripheral blood. The J gene is TRBJ2-3, the V gene TRBV5-1; D is unclear. The sequence was obtained from a man over 45 with COVID-19, enrolled during active disease. CDR3 nucleotide sequence: TGCGCCAGCAGCTTTACTGAAGATACGCAGTATTTT. As protein: CASSFTEDTQYF.